The present T cell receptor beta chain was sequenced within a study of shared clonotypes between healthy human individuals. The V gene's germline CDR1 is SGHTA and CDR2 FQGNSA. The V and J ends lost 1 base and 3 bases respectively, with 10 bases between them. The CDR3 consists of 14 residues. Into CD45RA+ naive and CD45RA-negative memory subsets, the CD4+ cells were split. The method was immunoSEQ multiplex PCR; TCRdb's version includes in-frame clones alone and lacks a portion of them. The sample contains nearly 1,000,000 clones, approximately 76% of which appear only once. Sequenced sample: memory CD4+ T cells sorted from blood. The subset: CD45RA-negative fraction. The receptor was derived from a man between 18 and 35 years old in good health. The V call is TRBV7-2, the J call TRBJ2-7; D is unresolved. CDR3 protein: CASSLVYTFYEQYF. CDR3 coding DNA: TGTGCCAGCAGCTTAGTATACACGTTCTACGAGCAGTACTTC.